Listed here is a single T cell receptor (beta chain). As yet, its antigen is unknown. The entry originates in a study of T cell responses to AZD1222 COVID-19 vaccine. Study-level results: It should be noted that donors were predominantly white British and more often female, and clonal diversity was possibly underestimated. Spike-specific TCR breadth rose after two AZD1222 doses, and depth rose as well. With dominance at 160-218 and 743-854, vaccine-associated CD4 TCRs spanned spike. Repertoires were obtained solely post-peak T cell response.

The V gene end was trimmed by 0 bases and the J gene end by 2 bases; junction bases not matched to a gene: 8. CDR3 length: 17 residues. CDR1 is SGDLS, CDR2 YYNGEE, per germline. Sequencing used immunoSEQ multiplex PCR; TCRdb keeps in-frame clones, though not all of them. In the table there are approximately 200,000 clones, approximately 90% of which are singletons. The TCR comes from an adult who received the AZD1222 COVID-19 vaccine. V and J are TRBV9 and TRBJ1-3, with TRBD1 identical over 7 bases. Material: peripheral blood, obtained 28 days after the second AZD1222 dose. The CDR3 DNA reads TGTGCCAGCAGCGTAGGGCGGAGACAGGGCGCTGGAAACACCATATATTTT. Translating it yields CASSVGRRQGAGNTIYF.